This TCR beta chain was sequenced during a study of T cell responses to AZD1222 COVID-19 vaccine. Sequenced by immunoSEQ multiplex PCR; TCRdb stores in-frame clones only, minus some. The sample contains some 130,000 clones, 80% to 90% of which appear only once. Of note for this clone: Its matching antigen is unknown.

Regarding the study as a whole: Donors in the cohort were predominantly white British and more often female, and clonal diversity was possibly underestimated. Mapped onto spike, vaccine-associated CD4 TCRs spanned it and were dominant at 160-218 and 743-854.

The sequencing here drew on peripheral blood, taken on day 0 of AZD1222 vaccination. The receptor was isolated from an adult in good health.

CDR3 protein: CASSQDGDQPQHF. CDR3 DNA sequence: TGTGCCAGCAGCCAAGACGGGGATCAGCCCCAGCATTTT. The chain uses TRBV3-1 (or the pseudogene TRBV3-2) and TRBJ1-5; no clear D gene. The germline V and J ends were trimmed by 0 bases and 5 bases, with 5 bases remaining between them. Germline loops: CDR1 LGHDT, CDR2 YNNKEL (reference sequence). The CDR3 loop spans 13 amino acids.